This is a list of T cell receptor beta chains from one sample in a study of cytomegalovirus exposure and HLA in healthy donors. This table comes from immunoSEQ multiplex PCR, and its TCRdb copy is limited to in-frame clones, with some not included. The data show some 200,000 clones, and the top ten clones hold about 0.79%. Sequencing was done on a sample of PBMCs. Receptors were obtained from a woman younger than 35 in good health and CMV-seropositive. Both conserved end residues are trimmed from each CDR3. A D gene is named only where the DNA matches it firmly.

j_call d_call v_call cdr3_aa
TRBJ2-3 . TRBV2 ASSVGQGGTDTQY
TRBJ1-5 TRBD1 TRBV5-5 ASSLSGQDYQPQH
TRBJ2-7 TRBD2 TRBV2 ASSYQTSPSPYEQY
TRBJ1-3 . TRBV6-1 ASSEMPGLLGNTIY
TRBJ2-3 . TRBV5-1 ASSFTYGDTQY
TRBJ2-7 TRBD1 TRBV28 ASSTQDRDRYEQY
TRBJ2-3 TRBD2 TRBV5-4 ASRRGGREITDTQY
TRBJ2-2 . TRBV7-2 ASSVSATGELF
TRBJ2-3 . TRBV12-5 ASGFPEAGHGRIDTQY
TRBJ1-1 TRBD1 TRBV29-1 SVVQGARDTEAF
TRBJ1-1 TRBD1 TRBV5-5 ASSMDRGRTEAF
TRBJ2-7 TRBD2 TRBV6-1 ASSVGPSGHYEQY
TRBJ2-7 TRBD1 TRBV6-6 ASSYTGVASYEQY
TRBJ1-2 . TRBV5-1 ASSLTVGTRSGYT
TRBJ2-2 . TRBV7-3 ASSPRTRPTGELF